The next 22 T cell receptor beta chains were all read from a single sample in a study of response to subunit inactivated influenza vaccine. MiXCR, applied by TCRdb to the RT-PCR reads, yields one record per CDR3 protein. The sample has more than 450,000 distinct CDR3 sequences; about 12% are singletons. The sample was PBMCs from blood, taken on the day of vaccination. The receptors originated from a man aged 45-65 years who received an inactivated influenza vaccine.

This clonotype was observed a handful of times. This sequence joins TRBV7-8 and TRBJ2-7, with D uncertain. The germline CDR1 and CDR2 sequences are SGHVS and FQNEAQ. CDR3 length: 17 amino acids. Trimming cost V 0 bases and J 3 bases, with 18 bases left between them. The CDR3 nucleotides read TGTGCCAGCAGCTTAGCGGTCGTTGGGTCAAATTACTACGAGCAGTACTTC. Protein product: CASSLAVVGSNYYEQYF.

This clonotype was picked up many times. The genes are TRBV27 and TRBJ2-5; D unclear. The V and J ends lost 5 bases and 5 bases respectively, with 6 bases between them. Germline CDR1 and CDR2: MNHEY and SMNVEV (reference sequence). There are 11 residues in the CDR3. CDR3 nucleotides: TGTGCCAGCAGTCATAGGGAGACCCAGTACTTC. Translation gives CASSHRETQYF.

In this sample, this clonotype turned up a few times. The rearrangement uses TRBV5-1 and TRBJ2-5, with unresolved D. CDR1 SGHRS and CDR2 YFSETQ come from the germline V gene. The CDR3 covers 15 residues. V lost 2 bases and J 1 base, leaving 12 bases between the germline ends. As DNA, the CDR3 is TGCGCCAGCAGCTTATCCCCAGGTTCCCAAGAGACCCAGTACTTC. Translating it yields CASSLSPGSQETQYF.

The table lists this clonotype with many counts. This chain links TRBV10-3 with TRBJ2-1; 13 nucleotides match TRBD2. Looked up from germline, CDR1 is ENHRY and CDR2 is SYGVKD. The CDR3 consists of 21 residues. Trimming cost V 8 bases and J 0 bases; bases outside gene matches: 19. Here the CDR3 DNA reads TGTGCCATCGGGACACTTCACCCGATTGGGACTAGCGGGACCTCCTACAATGAGCAGTTCTTC. Translation: CAIGTLHPIGTSGTSYNEQFF.

In its sample, this clonotype was seen many times. This chain joins TRBV27 and TRBJ2-3; possible D gene TRBD1, 6 bases. Trimming took 1 base from V and 0 from J, leaving 11 bases between them. This CDR3 has 16 residues. The V gene's germline CDR1 is MNHEY and CDR2 SMNVEV (reference sequence). The CDR3 nucleotides are TGTGCCAGCAGTTTATTAGGTCAGGGGAGCACAGATACGCAGTATTTT. This gives the protein CASSLLGQGSTDTQYF.

The chain couples TRBV4-1 to TRBJ1-5; 9 nucleotides align to TRBD1. This CDR3 has 15 amino acids. The germline CDR1 and CDR2 sequences are MGHRA and YSYEKL. V shed 0 bases, J shed 6 bases, and the junction held 3 bases outside the gene matches. The CDR3 bases are TGCGCCAGCAGCCAAGATGGGACAGGGAGTCAGCCCCAGCATTTT. It encodes CASSQDGTGSQPQHF.

In this sample, this clonotype turned up a few times. For the CDR3, the DNA is TGTGCCAGCAGTGGGGACAGGGGGCTGGAGACCCAGTACTTC. As protein: CASSGDRGLETQYF. The rearrangement uses TRBV12-3 or TRBV12-4 and TRBJ2-5; 12 bases line up with TRBD1. The trim removed 5 bases at V and 5 bases at J, leaving 3 bases unmatched. The CDR3 spans 14 residues.

This clonotype came up many times. One end of the junction is discordant with germline, which a read error may explain. This chain uses TRBV6-1 with TRBJ1-1; D perhaps matches TRBD1 (6 bases). The CDR3 runs 14 residues. Germline V lookup: CDR1 MNHNS, CDR2 SASEGT. For the CDR3, the DNA is TGTGCCAGCAGACCCGGGACATGGAACGGTGAAGTTTTCTTT. Its translation is CASRPGTWNGEVFF.

The sample holds a few counts of this clonotype. J is TRBJ1-6 and V is TRBV12-3 or TRBV12-4; weak D call: TRBD1 (5 bases). Trimming stripped 5 bases from V and 0 bases from J, with 11 bases between. The CDR3 runs to 16 residues. CDR3: CASSPMGRSYNSPLHF. CDR3 DNA: TGTGCCAGCAGTCCCATGGGGCGCTCCTATAATTCACCCCTCCACTTT.

This clonotype was picked up many times. V and J are TRBV5-1 and TRBJ2-3, with 7 bases lining up with TRBD2. Germline CDR1 reads SGHRS; CDR2 reads YFSETQ. J lost 2 bases, V lost 5 bases, and 5 bases had no gene match. The CDR3 runs 14 residues. The CDR3 protein is CASRGGVYTDTQYF. CDR3 nucleotides: TGCGCCAGCAGGGGGGGGGTCTACACAGATACGCAGTATTTT.

Only a few counts were recorded for this clonotype. This chain uses TRBV6-1 with TRBJ2-2; D is possibly TRBD2 (6 bases). The CDR3 runs 15 residues. Germline V gene lookup returns CDR1 MNHNS and CDR2 SASEGT. Trimming pared 6 bases from V and 2 bases from J, leaving 13 bases between. Written as DNA, the CDR3 is TGTGCCAGCAGGGCCGGGGGACGAAACACCGGGGAGCTGTTTTTT. Its translation is CASRAGGRNTGELFF.

V gene TRBV12-3 or TRBV12-4 combines with J gene TRBJ1-5, with TRBD1 matching over 8 bases. The CDR3 length is 15 residues. V lost 7 bases to trimming and J lost 2 bases; unmatched junction nucleotides: 7. CDR3 sequence reads: CASNHRGKGNQPQHF. The CDR3 DNA sequence: TGTGCCAGCAACCACAGGGGGAAGGGCAATCAGCCCCAGCATTTT.

V and J are TRBV28 and TRBJ2-1; 11 bases match TRBD2. With 5 bases clipped from V and 5 bases from J, the junction kept 8 bases outside the gene matches. Per the germline V gene, CDR1 is MDHEN and CDR2 is SYDVKM. The CDR3 consists of 16 residues. The CDR3 loop reads CASSLIAGGLDNEQFF. The CDR3 DNA follows: TGTGCCAGCAGTCTCATAGCGGGAGGGCTCGACAATGAGCAGTTCTTC.

This clonotype has a count of ten or more. The chain has TRBV28 and TRBJ1-5; TRBD1 matches 9 bases. The CDR3 has 18 amino acids. Unmatched junction bases numbered 17, after V lost 5 bases and J lost 6 bases. CDR1 is MDHEN, CDR2 SYDVKM, per germline. This CDR3 is CASSLGEAGTGRRQPQHF. The CDR3 nucleotides read TGTGCCAGCAGTCTCGGCGAAGCTGGGACAGGGAGGCGTCAGCCCCAGCATTTT.

This clonotype was picked up a small number of times. The chain carries TRBV20-1 and TRBJ1-2, with D possibly being TRBD1 (6 bases). Looked up from germline, CDR1 is DFQATT and CDR2 is SNEGSKA (reference sequence). The CDR3 consists of 13 residues. The V gene lost 3 bases and the J gene lost 12 bases, with 20 bases spanning the gap. The CDR3 here is CSARGTFSPGDTF. The CDR3 DNA reads as TGCAGTGCTAGGGGGACATTTAGTCCTGGGGACACCTTC.

This clonotype was recorded a few times. The chain uses TRBV5-1 and TRBJ1-1; D gene unclear. There are 14 residues in the CDR3. Germline V lookup: CDR1 SGHRS, CDR2 YFSETQ. V gave up 4 bases and J gave up 3 bases, with 13 bases separating them. The CDR3 DNA reads as TGCGCCAGCAGCCCTCGTAGGCAGGACACTGAAGCTTTCTTT. As protein: CASSPRRQDTEAFF.

At least ten counts were recorded for this clonotype. The chain links TRBV5-6 to TRBJ2-3; TRBD1 matches at 11 bases. Germline trimming cut 7 bases from V and 4 bases from J; bases unmatched to any gene: 2. This CDR3 comprises 13 residues. Per germline, CDR1 SGHDT and CDR2 YYEEEE. CDR3 residues: CASGQGASDTQYF. In nucleotides, the CDR3 is TGTGCCAGCGGACAGGGGGCTTCAGATACGCAGTATTTT.

The V call is TRBV4-3, the J call TRBJ1-5, with D possibly TRBD1 on 5 matching bases. Trimming stripped 1 base from V and 4 bases from J, with 8 bases between. The CDR3 contains 14 residues. Germline CDR1 LGHNA, CDR2 YSLEER. The CDR3 region has the DNA TGCGCCAGCAGCCAAGCAGGGTATAATCAGCCCCAGCATTTT. This gives the protein CASSQAGYNQPQHF.

This clonotype occurred many times. The chain links TRBV28 to TRBJ2-5; TRBD2 matches at 11 bases. The CDR3 is 14 amino acids. Germline V gives CDR1 MDHEN, CDR2 SYDVKM. V lost 7 bases, J lost 6 bases, and 7 bases stayed unmatched. The CDR3 sequence is CASIPSGGLQTQYF. The CDR3 DNA follows: TGTGCCAGCATTCCTAGCGGGGGGCTACAGACCCAGTACTTC.

In its sample, this clonotype was seen a few times. This chain joins TRBV4-3 and TRBJ2-1; TRBD2 might be the D (6 bases). The CDR3 runs 15 residues. Trimming pared 4 bases from V and 8 bases from J, leaving 18 bases between. Germline CDR1 LGHNA, CDR2 YSLEER. CDR3 bases: TGCGCCAGCAGCCCCCGGGAGTTCTTTGTTGATGAGCAGTTCTTC. It is translated as CASSPREFFVDEQFF.

The chain combines TRBV28 with TRBJ2-7; D is perhaps TRBD2 (6 bases). Germline lookup yields CDR1 MDHEN and CDR2 SYDVKM. Trimming took 3 bases from V and 3 from J, leaving 21 bases between them. The CDR3 has 17 residues. The CDR3 protein is CASSFGGGNPFGYEQYF. The CDR3 DNA reads TGTGCCAGCAGTTTTGGCGGCGGGAACCCCTTCGGCTACGAGCAGTACTTC.

Only a few counts were recorded for this clonotype. The chain carries TRBV12-3 or TRBV12-4 and TRBJ2-5; 13 bases map to TRBD2. J was trimmed by 5 bases and V by 6 bases; bases with no gene match: 6. The length of the CDR3 is 15 residues. The CDR3 nucleotides read TGTGCCAGCAGGACTAGCGGGGGGCCGTTGGAGACCCAGTACTTC. Its protein product is CASRTSGGPLETQYF.